This T cell receptor beta chain derives from a study of blood T cell repertoires in COVID-19. The length of the CDR3 is 18 residues. The V gene's germline CDR1 is SEHNR and CDR2 FQNEAQ (reference sequence). J was trimmed by 4 bases and V by 2 bases; bases with no gene match: 14. Measured with immunoSEQ multiplex PCR; TCRdb has only the in-frame clones, and not every one. Of just over 650,000 clones listed, 85% to 90% are singletons. The chain has TRBV7-9 and TRBJ1-3, with TRBD1 matching 7 bases. The sample taken for sequencing was peripheral blood. The sequence derives from a woman in her late teens or twenties with acute or convalescent COVID-19. The CDR3 spells CASSLITGESVSGNTIYF. The DNA for the CDR3 is TGTGCCAGCAGCTTAATAACAGGGGAATCGGTGTCCGGAAACACCATATATTTT.